These 30 T cell receptor beta chains share one sample of origin, sequenced in a study of cytomegalovirus exposure and HLA in healthy donors. Clones were sequenced by immunoSEQ multiplex PCR, and TCRdb holds only the in-frame ones, with some missing. The sample lists more than 95,000 clones; around 96% were seen once. Sequenced sample: PBMCs. The receptors originated from a man aged 18 to 29 in good health and CMV-seronegative.

The chain has TRBV5-6 and TRBJ2-5; 10 bases are shared with TRBD1. CDR3 length: 14 amino acids. J gave up 3 bases and V 3 bases, and 2 bases lay outside the gene matches. CDR1 and CDR2 (germline): SGHDT, YYEEEE. The CDR3 coding sequence is TGTGCCAGCAGCTCCGGGACAGGGGAAGAGACCCAGTACTTC. Amino acids: CASSSGTGEETQYF.

The chain recombines TRBV10-3 with TRBJ2-1; tentatively, D is TRBD1 (6 bases). The CDR3 spans 15 residues. Germline V gives CDR1 ENHRY, CDR2 SYGVKD. The V end was cut by 4 bases, the J end by 3 bases, with 13 bases between. In DNA form, the CDR3 reads TGTGCCATCAGTGCCCCGGGACAAAACTACAATGAGCAGTTCTTC. This codes for CAISAPGQNYNEQFF.

The CDR3 sequence is CASSLSGYEQYF. The CDR3 DNA is TGCGCCAGCAGCTTGTCAGGCTACGAGCAGTACTTC. The chain joins TRBV5-1 to TRBJ2-7; no definite D call. V shed 1 base and J shed 3 bases, with 5 bases lying between them. CDR1 and CDR2 (germline): SGHRS, YFSETQ. This CDR3 spans 12 amino acids. Together with reference TRBV5-1 and TRBJ2-7, the CDR3 gives the full variable domain: KAGVTQTPRYLIKTRGQQVTLSCSPISGHRSVSWYQQTPGQGLQFLFEYFSETQRNKGNFPGRFSGRQFSNSRSEMNVSTLELGDSALYLCASSLSGYEQYFGPGTRLTVT.

The rearrangement joins TRBV7-3 to TRBJ2-6; tentatively, D is TRBD2 (5 bases). Germline V gene lookup returns CDR1 SGHTA and CDR2 FQGTGA. This CDR3 has 17 residues. Between the trimmed V and J ends, which lost 5 bases and 0 bases, there was a span of 14 bases. The DNA for the CDR3 is TGTGCCAGCAGCGTCGGAGGCCCCCGCTCTGGGGCCAACGTCCTGACTTTC. Translated, it gives CASSVGGPRSGANVLTF.

The rearrangement uses TRBV5-4 and TRBJ1-1; 8 positions agree with TRBD1. This CDR3 is built from 17 residues. The V segment lost 3 bases and the J segment 2 bases; nucleotides outside the gene matches: 12. The V gene's germline CDR1 is SGHNT and CDR2 YYREEE (reference sequence). This CDR3 reads CASSSDREQTPNTEAFF. The CDR3 DNA reads as TGTGCCAGCAGCTCGGACAGGGAACAGACACCCAACACTGAAGCTTTCTTT. The full variable domain, with the rest looked up from reference TRBV5-4 and TRBJ1-1, is ETGVTQSPTHLIKTRGQQVTLRCSSQSGHNTVSWYQQALGQGPQFIFQYYREEENGRGNFPPRFSGLQFPNYSSELNVNALELDDSALYLCASSSDREQTPNTEAFFGQGTRLTVV.

The V and J genes are TRBV19 and TRBJ2-7, with D maybe TRBD1 (5 bases). Germline values: CDR1 LNHDA, CDR2 SQIVND (reference sequence). Trimming removed 7 bases at V and 6 bases at J, with 19 bases between. The CDR3 covers 14 residues. CDR3 nucleotide sequence: TGTGCCAGTACAGAAGGGGAAGGGGCACGCGAGCAGTACTTC. Protein sequence: CASTEGEGAREQYF.

The genes are TRBV7-9 and TRBJ2-7; 7 bases align to TRBD1. Germline CDR1 reads SEHNR; CDR2 reads FQNEAQ (reference sequence). The junction had 6 bases not matched to a gene; V was cut back by 4 bases and J by 3 bases. This CDR3 has 14 residues. CDR3 nucleotide sequence: TGTGCCAGCAGCTCGACAGGGACCCTCTACGAGCAGTACTTC. This encodes CASSSTGTLYEQYF.

This clone was picked up a small number of times. V usage is TRBV29-1 and J usage is TRBJ2-7; 10 nucleotides align to TRBD2. This CDR3 comprises 13 residues. Germline V CDR1 and CDR2: SQVTM, ANQGSEA. V shed 5 bases and J 4 bases; nucleotides not matched to a gene: 5. The CDR3 DNA is TGCAGCGTTCCTAGCGGGAGTGGGTACGAGCAGTACTTC. Residues: CSVPSGSGYEQYF.

This chain joins TRBV21-1 and TRBJ2-7; the table gives TRBD1 as D, unverified against the DNA. TRBV21-1 is classified as a pseudogene. The CDR3 is 15 residues long. The CDR3 sequence is CASSNPGTGGDEQYF. DNA for the CDR3: TGTGCCAGCAGCAACCCCGGGACAGGGGGAGACGAGCAGTACTTC.

The rearrangement joins TRBV20-1 to TRBJ2-1; D possibly corresponds to TRBD1 (5 bases). The V gene lost 5 bases and the J gene lost 4 bases, with 6 bases spanning the gap. The CDR3 contains 11 residues. Per the germline V gene, CDR1 is DFQATT and CDR2 is SNEGSKA (reference sequence). The CDR3 DNA reads as TGCAGTGCTTACAGGTACAATGAGCAGTTCTTC. Residues: CSAYRYNEQFF.

The chain has TRBV18 and TRBJ2-7; 9 bases map to TRBD1. This CDR3 is 15 amino acids long. The germline CDR1 and CDR2 sequences are KGHSH and LQKENI. With V trimmed by 2 bases and J by 3 bases, 5 bases remained unmatched. The CDR3 nucleotides are TGTGCCAGCTCACCAGGAATGGGACAGGGCTACGAGCAGTACTTC. This encodes CASSPGMGQGYEQYF.

This chain uses TRBV28 with TRBJ2-1; D possibly corresponds to TRBD2 (6 bases). Germline CDR1 reads MDHEN; CDR2 reads SYDVKM. V was clipped by 3 bases and J by 0 bases, with 18 bases between them. The CDR3 spans 18 residues. CDR3 sequence reads: CASSFGGKRVSSYNEQFF. The CDR3, as DNA: TGTGCCAGCAGTTTTGGCGGGAAGCGGGTCAGCTCCTACAATGAGCAGTTCTTC.

The J gene is TRBJ2-1, the V gene TRBV7-8; TRBD2 matches at 13 bases. V lost 4 bases and J lost 10; bases outside the gene matches: 7. Looked up from germline, CDR1 is SGHVS and CDR2 is FQNEAQ. This CDR3 comprises 15 residues. The CDR3 bases are TGTGCCAGCAGCTCCCCGGGACTAGCGGGACAAGAGCAGTTCTTC. Translated, it gives CASSSPGLAGQEQFF.

This clone was recorded only once. This sequence joins TRBV7-9 and TRBJ2-5; 9 positions agree with TRBD2. The CDR3 is made up of 13 amino acids. V gave up 8 bases and J gave up 4 bases; unmatched junction bases: 5. CDR1 is SEHNR and CDR2 is FQNEAQ in the germline V gene (reference sequence). CDR3 protein: CASGGAGGETQYF. As DNA, the CDR3 is TGTGCCAGCGGAGGAGCGGGAGGAGAGACCCAGTACTTC.

The chain links TRBV28 to TRBJ1-2; 7 nucleotides match TRBD1. Trimming cost V 3 bases and J 3 bases; bases outside gene matches: 4. Looked up from germline, CDR1 is MDHEN and CDR2 is SYDVKM. CDR3 size: 14 residues. CDR3 coding DNA: TGTGCCAGCAGTTTGGGGGACAGCGACTATGGCTACACCTTC. Its protein is CASSLGDSDYGYTF.

The rearrangement joins TRBV19 to TRBJ1-1, with TRBD1 identical over 7 bases. V trimming: 5 bases; J trimming: 2 bases; junction bases outside the gene matches: 8. Germline V lookup: CDR1 LNHDA, CDR2 SQIVND (reference sequence). The CDR3 is made up of 15 amino acids. In DNA form, the CDR3 reads TGTGCCAGTAGTTCCTACAGGGGTAGAAACACTGAAGCTTTCTTT. Amino acid sequence: CASSSYRGRNTEAFF.

J is TRBJ1-5 and V is TRBV14; D uncertain. CDR1 and CDR2 from the germline V gene are SGHDN and FVKESK. Trimming took 0 bases from V and 9 from J, leaving 12 bases between them. CDR3 length: 14 residues. The CDR3 spells CASSQEGSPGPQHF. As DNA, the CDR3 is TGTGCCAGCAGCCAAGAGGGTAGCCCTGGGCCCCAGCATTTT.

This clone was detected only once. The gene calls are TRBV4-3 and TRBJ2-3; D is uncertain. Germline V lookup: CDR1 LGHNA, CDR2 YSLEER. The germline V and J ends were trimmed by 0 bases and 0 bases, with 10 bases remaining between them. This CDR3 has 16 amino acids. The CDR3 DNA reads as TGCGCCAGCAGCCAAGATGACGGCGGAAGCACAGATACGCAGTATTTT. Protein product: CASSQDDGGSTDTQYF.

The chain recombines TRBV28 with TRBJ1-3; no firm D call. The V end was cut by 4 bases, the J end by 0 bases, with 13 bases between. The germline CDR1 and CDR2 sequences are MDHEN and SYDVKM. The CDR3 has 16 amino acids. The CDR3 DNA reads TGTGCCAGCAGTTCAACTGCCCGATTCTCTGGAAACACCATATATTTT. Amino acid sequence: CASSSTARFSGNTIYF.

The chain couples TRBV7-9 to TRBJ1-1, with D maybe TRBD1 (5 bases). Germline V lookup: CDR1 SEHNR, CDR2 FQNEAQ (reference sequence). The V end was cut by 6 bases, the J end by 4 bases, with 15 bases between. The CDR3 runs to 14 residues. CDR3 nucleotides: TGTGCCAGCAGGACGACAGAATCGGGCACTGAAGCTTTCTTT. Translating it yields CASRTTESGTEAFF. The entire variable domain, with the rest obtained from reference TRBV7-9 and TRBJ1-1, is as follows: DTGVSQNPRHKITKRGQNVTFRCDPISEHNRLYWYRQTLGQGPEFLTYFQNEAQLEKSRLLSDRFSAERPKGSFSTLEIQRTEQGDSAMYLCASRTTESGTEAFFGQGTRLTVV.

V usage is TRBV11-2 and J usage is TRBJ2-7, with TRBD2 identical over 7 bases. This CDR3 comprises 13 residues. Trimming took 6 bases from V and 2 from J; bases not matched to a gene: 4. Per germline, CDR1 SGHAT and CDR2 FQNNGV. The CDR3 region is CASSLREAYEQYF. CDR3 coding DNA: TGTGCCAGCAGTCTCCGGGAGGCCTACGAGCAGTACTTC.

This clone was recorded only once. The chain links TRBV4-3 to TRBJ1-4; 7 nucleotides align to TRBD1. The ends lost 4 bases at V and 6 bases at J; junction bases unmatched: 5. This CDR3 has 14 amino acids. The germline V gene encodes CDR1 LGHNA and CDR2 YSLEER. The CDR3: CASSPGQSDEKLFF. CDR3 nucleotide sequence: TGCGCCAGCAGCCCGGGACAGTCGGATGAAAAACTGTTTTTT.

This chain links TRBV5-6 with TRBJ2-7; D remains ambiguous. The CDR3 length is 15 residues. Between the trimmed V and J ends, which lost 1 base and 2 bases, there was a span of 13 bases. Germline CDR1 is SGHDT and CDR2 is YYEEEE. The CDR3 loop reads CASSLLRSAAYEQYF. In DNA form, the CDR3 reads TGTGCCAGCAGCTTGTTACGGTCGGCGGCCTACGAGCAGTACTTC.

The J gene is TRBJ2-7, the V gene TRBV27; 10 nucleotides agree with TRBD1. The V gene end was trimmed by 10 bases and the J gene end by 7 bases; junction bases not matched to a gene: 7. CDR3 length equals 12 residues. Germline loops: CDR1 MNHEY, CDR2 SMNVEV (reference sequence). DNA for the CDR3: TGTGCCACCGGGACAGGGGAGTGGGAGCAGTACTTC. Its protein is CATGTGEWEQYF.

The chain joins TRBV7-2 to TRBJ2-4; D may be TRBD2 (7 bases). V shed 5 bases and J shed 1 base, with 18 bases lying between them. Germline CDR1 reads SGHTA; CDR2 reads FQGNSA. This CDR3 comprises 17 residues. CDR3 region: CASSPGGGSAAKNIQYF. The DNA for the CDR3 is TGTGCCAGCAGCCCGGGGGGCGGGTCAGCTGCCAAAAACATTCAGTACTTC.

V and J are TRBV4-3 and TRBJ1-1; D remains ambiguous. The CDR3 consists of 12 residues. From germline, CDR1 is LGHNA and CDR2 YSLEER. V was shortened by 3 bases and J by 7 bases, with 9 bases between the two germline ends. The CDR3 bases are TGCGCCAGCAGCCACACTAATGGTGAAGCTTTCTTT. Translation gives CASSHTNGEAFF.

This chain joins TRBV30 and TRBJ2-1; 12 bases agree with TRBD2. The trim removed 6 bases at V and 8 bases at J, leaving 8 bases unmatched. From germline, CDR1 is GTSNPN and CDR2 SVGIG (reference sequence). This CDR3 comprises 14 residues. The CDR3 loop reads CACPRASGRDEQFF. For the CDR3, the DNA is TGTGCCTGCCCGCGCGCTAGCGGGAGGGATGAGCAGTTCTTC.

The chain links TRBV11-2 to TRBJ1-2; 8 bases agree with TRBD1. Germline V gene data show CDR1 as SGHAT and CDR2 as FQNNGV. The CDR3 covers 14 residues. With V trimmed by 5 bases and J by 4 bases, 6 bases remained unmatched. CDR3 in amino acids: CASSPRTGIYGYTF. In DNA, the CDR3 is TGTGCCAGCAGCCCCAGGACAGGGATCTATGGCTACACCTTC.

The DNA for the CDR3 is TGTGCCAGCAGAACAGGGGGCTATCAGCCCCAGCATTTT. Translated: CASRTGGYQPQHF. The rearrangement joins TRBV28 to TRBJ1-5; 9 bases align to TRBD1. The CDR3 runs 13 residues. With 6 bases clipped from V and 5 bases from J, the junction kept 2 bases outside the gene matches. The germline gives CDR1 MDHEN, CDR2 SYDVKM.

The J gene is TRBJ2-5, the V gene TRBV5-6; 7 bases fit TRBD2. From germline, CDR1 is SGHDT and CDR2 YYEEEE. Unmatched junction bases numbered 3, after V lost 2 bases and J lost 2 bases. The CDR3 length is 14 residues. CDR3 sequence reads: CASSLRAGQETQYF. In nucleotides, the CDR3 is TGTGCCAGCAGCTTACGAGCGGGGCAAGAGACCCAGTACTTC.